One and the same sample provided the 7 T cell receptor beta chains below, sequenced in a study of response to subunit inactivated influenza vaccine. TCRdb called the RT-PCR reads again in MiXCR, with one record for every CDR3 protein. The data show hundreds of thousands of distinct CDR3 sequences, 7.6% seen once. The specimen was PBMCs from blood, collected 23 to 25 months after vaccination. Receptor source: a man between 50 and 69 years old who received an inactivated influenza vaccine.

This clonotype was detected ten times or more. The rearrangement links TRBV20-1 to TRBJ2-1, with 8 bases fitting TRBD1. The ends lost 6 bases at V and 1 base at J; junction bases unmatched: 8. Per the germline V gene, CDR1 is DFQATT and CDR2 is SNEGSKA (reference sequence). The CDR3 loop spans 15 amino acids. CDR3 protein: CSARTGRDSYNEQFF. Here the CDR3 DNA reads TGCAGTGCCCGGACAGGGCGCGATTCCTACAATGAGCAGTTCTTC.

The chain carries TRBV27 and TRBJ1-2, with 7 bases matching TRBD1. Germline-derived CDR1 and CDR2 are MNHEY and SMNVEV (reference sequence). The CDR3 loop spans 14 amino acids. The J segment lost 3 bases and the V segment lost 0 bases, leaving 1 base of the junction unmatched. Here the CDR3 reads CASSLSGGHYGYTF. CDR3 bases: TGTGCCAGCAGTTTATCAGGGGGCCACTATGGCTACACCTTC.

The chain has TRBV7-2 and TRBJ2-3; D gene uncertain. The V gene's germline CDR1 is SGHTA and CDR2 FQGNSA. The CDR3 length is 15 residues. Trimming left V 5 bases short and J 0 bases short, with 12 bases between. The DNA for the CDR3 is TGTGCCAGCAGCCCCTTAGCCGCTAGCACAGATACGCAGTATTTT. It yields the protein CASSPLAASTDTQYF.

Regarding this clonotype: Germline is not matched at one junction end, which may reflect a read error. In DNA, the CDR3 is TGTGCCTGCAGGACCAGTCTAGCGGTGGGGAGGTCAGATACGCAGTATTTT. It encodes CACRTSLAVGRSDTQYF. The chain carries TRBV7-9 and TRBJ2-3; 7 bases line up with TRBD2. The CDR3 consists of 17 residues. Germline V gene sequence: CDR1 SEHNR, CDR2 FQNEAQ (reference sequence).

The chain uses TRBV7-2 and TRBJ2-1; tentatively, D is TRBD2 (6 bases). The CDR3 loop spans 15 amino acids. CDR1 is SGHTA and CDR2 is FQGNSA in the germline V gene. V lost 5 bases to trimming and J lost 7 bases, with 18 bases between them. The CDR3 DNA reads TGTGCCAGCAGCCCCCACGGTCGGGGGAGTAATGAGCAGTTCTTC. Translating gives CASSPHGRGSNEQFF.

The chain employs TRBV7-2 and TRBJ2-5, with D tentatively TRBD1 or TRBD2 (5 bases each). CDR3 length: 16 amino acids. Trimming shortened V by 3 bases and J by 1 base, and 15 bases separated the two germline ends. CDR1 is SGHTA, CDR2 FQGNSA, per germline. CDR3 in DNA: TGTGCCAGCAGCTTTTCTCCGGGACGGCCCCAAGAGACCCAGTACTTC. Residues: CASSFSPGRPQETQYF. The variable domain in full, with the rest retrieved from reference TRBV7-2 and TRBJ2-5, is GAGVSQSPSNKVTEKGKDVELRCDPISGHTALYWYRQSLGQGLEFLIYFQGNSAPDKSGLPSDRFSAERTGGSVSTLTIQRTQQEDSAVYLCASSFSPGRPQETQYFGPGTRLLVL.

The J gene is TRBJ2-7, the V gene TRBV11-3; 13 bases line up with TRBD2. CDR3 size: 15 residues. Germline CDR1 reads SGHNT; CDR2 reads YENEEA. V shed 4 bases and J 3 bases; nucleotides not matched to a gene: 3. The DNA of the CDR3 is TGTGCCAGCAGCTCGGGACTAGCGGGGCACTACGAGCAGTACTTC. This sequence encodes CASSSGLAGHYEQYF.